This entry lists 20 T cell receptor beta chains sequenced from one sample in a study of identical twins. TCRdb re-analysed the 5' RACE reads in MiXCR, keeping a single row per CDR3 protein. The sample records around 530,000 distinct CDR3 sequences, 13% to 15% being singletons. These data were also reused for a study on yellow fever vaccine responses in identical twins.

Sequenced input: CD4+ T cells sorted from blood. Receptors originate from a woman aged 18-29 years in good health.

The V gene is TRBV4-2, the J gene TRBJ2-2, with TRBD2 matching over 15 bases. Losses at the gene ends were 3 bases for V and 0 bases for J; bases not matched to a gene: 8. CDR3 length: 20 residues. CDR1 is LGHNA and CDR2 is YNFKEQ in the germline V gene. The CDR3 nucleotides read TGTGCCAGCAGCCAGGGACTAGCGGGGGGCCCACCCCCGAACACCGGGGAGCTGTTTTTT. Protein: CASSQGLAGGPPPNTGELFF.

This chain connects TRBV12-3 or TRBV12-4 to TRBJ2-1; D is possibly TRBD1 or TRBD2 (5 bases each). Trimming took off 3 bases at V and 6 bases at J, with 18 bases between the two ends. This CDR3 spans 16 amino acids. CDR3 region: CASSFYGPAGGNEQFF. As DNA, the CDR3 is TGTGCCAGCAGTTTTTACGGCCCAGCTGGGGGCAATGAGCAGTTCTTC.

This sequence joins TRBV12-3 or TRBV12-4 and TRBJ2-5, with 8 nucleotides matching TRBD1. V dropped 5 bases and J dropped 5; count of bases not matched to a gene: 10. The CDR3 covers 15 residues. CDR3 region: CASSTRTGKIETQYF. The CDR3 bases are TGTGCCAGCAGTACTCGGACAGGGAAGATTGAGACCCAGTACTTC.

CDR3 amino acids: CASSGRLAGGVGNEQFF. The DNA for the CDR3 is TGTGCCAGTAGTGGTCGGCTAGCGGGAGGAGTTGGCAATGAGCAGTTCTTC. This chain uses TRBV19 with TRBJ2-1; 11 positions match TRBD2. Germline V gene data show CDR1 as LNHDA and CDR2 as SQIVND (reference sequence). With 5 bases clipped from V and 6 bases from J, the junction kept 12 bases outside the gene matches. The CDR3 consists of 17 residues.

This clonotype occurred many times. The rearrangement joins TRBV10-2 to TRBJ2-3; D is uncertain. Trimming took off 7 bases at V and 3 bases at J, with 11 bases between the two ends. The V gene's germline CDR1 is WSHSY and CDR2 SAAADI. This CDR3 has 13 amino acids. CDR3 in DNA: TGCGCCAGCACAAATGCCGCGACAGATACGCAGTATTTT. This encodes CASTNAATDTQYF.

This clonotype came up a few times. J is TRBJ2-7 and V is TRBV5-1; D perhaps matches TRBD1 (6 bases). The CDR3 extends over 16 amino acids. Trimming took off 3 bases at V and 0 bases at J, with 16 bases between the two ends. Germline CDR1 reads SGHRS; CDR2 reads YFSETQ. The CDR3, as DNA: TGCGCCAGCAGCTGGAACTACCGGGACAACTCCTACGAGCAGTACTTC. This encodes CASSWNYRDNSYEQYF.

This clonotype was picked up a small number of times. The V gene is TRBV5-6, the J gene TRBJ1-5, with 9 bases matching TRBD1. Germline CDR1 and CDR2: SGHDT and YYEEEE. The junction had 8 bases not matched to a gene; V was cut back by 4 bases and J by 6 bases. This CDR3 spans 15 amino acids. The CDR3 DNA sequence: TGTGCCAGCAGCCACGGACAGGGGCGTAGTCAGCCCCAGCATTTT. Its translation: CASSHGQGRSQPQHF. The full variable domain, completed using reference TRBV5-6 and TRBJ1-5, is DAGVTQSPTHLIKTRGQQVTLRCSPKSGHDTVSWYQQALGQGPQFIFQYYEEEERQRGNFPDRFSGHQFPNYSSELNVNALLLGDSALYLCASSHGQGRSQPQHFGDGTRLSIL.

The genes are TRBV28 and TRBJ2-3; TRBD2 matches at 13 bases. The CDR3 is made up of 15 amino acids. Germline V gene data show CDR1 as MDHEN and CDR2 as SYDVKM. Germline trimming cut 5 bases from V and 4 bases from J; bases unmatched to any gene: 3. The CDR3 reads CASSRTSGRADTQYF. CDR3 DNA: TGTGCCAGCAGTAGGACTAGCGGGAGAGCAGATACGCAGTATTTT.

This chain's CDR3 is CASSLASQGGNQPQHF. The CDR3 nucleotides read TGTGCCAGCAGTTTAGCGTCGCAGGGTGGCAATCAGCCCCAGCATTTT. This rearrangement joins TRBV12-3 or TRBV12-4 to TRBJ1-5, with a possible D match to TRBD1 (5 bases). The CDR3 is 16 residues long. V gave up 0 bases and J gave up 2 bases, with 11 bases separating them.

The chain is built from TRBV12-3 or TRBV12-4 and TRBJ1-5; 7 bases line up with TRBD1. The CDR3 is 15 amino acids. V trimming: 7 bases; J trimming: 1 base; junction bases outside the gene matches: 7. The CDR3 DNA follows: TGTGCCAGCACCAACAGGGGACACAGCAATCAGCCCCAGCATTTT. It specifies CASTNRGHSNQPQHF.

The sample holds many counts of this clonotype. The CDR3 sequence: CSASPNTDTQYF. The CDR3 DNA reads as TGCAGTGCTAGTCCAAACACAGATACGCAGTATTTT. The V call is TRBV20-1, the J call TRBJ2-3; D remains unclear. Germline V gene sequence: CDR1 DFQATT, CDR2 SNEGSKA (reference sequence). CDR3 length: 12 residues. Trimming pared 3 bases from V and 2 bases from J, leaving 6 bases between.

The chain couples TRBV15 to TRBJ2-4, with D possibly TRBD1 on 5 matching bases. The V and J ends lost 7 bases and 1 base respectively, with 11 bases between them. The CDR3 runs to 14 residues. Germline V gives CDR1 LNHNV, CDR2 YYDKDF (reference sequence). The CDR3 protein is CATKGVRAKNIQYF. CDR3 DNA: TGTGCCACCAAAGGGGTTAGGGCCAAAAACATTCAGTACTTC.

The gene calls are TRBV5-1 and TRBJ2-7, with 11 nucleotides matching TRBD2. The germline V gene has CDR1 SGHRS and CDR2 YFSETQ. J lost 4 bases, V lost 5 bases, and 11 bases had no gene match. This CDR3 has 16 residues. The CDR3 nucleotides are TGCGCCAGCAGGTACAGGGGACTAGCGGAAGCATACGAGCAGTACTTC. Translation gives CASRYRGLAEAYEQYF. Complete variable domain (other parts from reference TRBV5-1 and TRBJ2-7): KAGVTQTPRYLIKTRGQQVTLSCSPISGHRSVSWYQQTPGQGLQFLFEYFSETQRNKGNFPGRFSGRQFSNSRSEMNVSTLELGDSALYLCASRYRGLAEAYEQYFGPGTRLTVT.

The chain combines TRBV7-2 with TRBJ2-7; the D gene is possibly TRBD1 (6 bases). CDR3 length: 15 amino acids. Germline CDR1 and CDR2: SGHTA and FQGNSA. V lost 5 bases and J lost 3, with 17 bases in between. CDR3 in amino acids: CASSGGPPGIYEQYV. CDR3 DNA sequence: TGTGCCAGCAGCGGGGGCCCTCCGGGGATCTACGAGCAGTACGTC.

This clonotype has a handful of counts. The chain has TRBV15 and TRBJ1-1, with TRBD1 matching 7 bases. V shed 8 bases, J shed 1 base, and the junction held 4 bases outside the gene matches. The CDR3 is 13 residues long. Germline-derived CDR1 and CDR2 are LNHNV and YYDKDF (reference sequence). CDR3 nucleotide sequence: TGTGCCACCCGTAGGGACAGGAACACTGAAGCTTTCTTT. This sequence encodes CATRRDRNTEAFF.

This clonotype was seen more than once but under ten times. Being one base from a much bigger clone, this may be a read error. This chain links TRBV6-1 with TRBJ1-5, with 9 bases aligning to TRBD1. CDR3 length: 15 residues. Germline loops: CDR1 MNHNS, CDR2 SASEGT. The V segment lost 6 bases and the J segment 2 bases; nucleotides outside the gene matches: 5. The CDR3 here is CASSPRTGGNQPQHF. In nucleotides, the CDR3 is TGTGCCAGCAGCCCCCGGACAGGGGGCAATCAGCCCCAGCATTTT.

This chain joins TRBV10-3 and TRBJ1-5; the D gene is possibly TRBD1 (6 bases). The CDR3 loop spans 13 amino acids. Germline loops: CDR1 ENHRY, CDR2 SYGVKD. The V and J ends lost 3 bases and 8 bases respectively, with 11 bases between them. DNA of the CDR3: TGTGCCATCAGTGATGGGGGCAGGGAGCCCCAGCATTTT. Translating gives CAISDGGREPQHF.

DNA of the CDR3: TGTGCCAGCAGTTCCTCCCCACCCGGACTAGCGGGAGGGCCGAGGGAGCAGTACTTC. Its translation is CASSSSPPGLAGGPREQYF. This chain joins TRBV28 and TRBJ2-7; 15 bases match TRBD2. CDR1 MDHEN and CDR2 SYDVKM come from the germline V gene. The trim removed 4 bases at V and 7 bases at J, leaving 17 bases unmatched. The CDR3 contains 19 residues.

This clonotype was observed a few times. V gene TRBV4-1 combines with J gene TRBJ1-1, with D hard to call. V was clipped by 4 bases and J by 3 bases, with 15 bases between them. This CDR3 is built from 15 residues. In germline, CDR1 is MGHRA, CDR2 YSYEKL. The CDR3 region is CASSLEERRDTEAFF. The CDR3 region has the DNA TGCGCCAGCAGCCTCGAGGAACGGAGGGACACTGAAGCTTTCTTT.

This clonotype has a handful of counts. V usage is TRBV10-3 and J usage is TRBJ2-1, with 8 bases matching TRBD1. The length of the CDR3 is 19 residues. J gave up 4 bases and V 4 bases, and 18 bases lay outside the gene matches. Germline CDR1 is ENHRY and CDR2 is SYGVKD. The CDR3 coding sequence is TGTGCCATCAGTGGTAACGGACAGGGCCAAACCCGCGAGTACAATGAGCAGTTCTTC. Amino acid sequence: CAISGNGQGQTREYNEQFF.